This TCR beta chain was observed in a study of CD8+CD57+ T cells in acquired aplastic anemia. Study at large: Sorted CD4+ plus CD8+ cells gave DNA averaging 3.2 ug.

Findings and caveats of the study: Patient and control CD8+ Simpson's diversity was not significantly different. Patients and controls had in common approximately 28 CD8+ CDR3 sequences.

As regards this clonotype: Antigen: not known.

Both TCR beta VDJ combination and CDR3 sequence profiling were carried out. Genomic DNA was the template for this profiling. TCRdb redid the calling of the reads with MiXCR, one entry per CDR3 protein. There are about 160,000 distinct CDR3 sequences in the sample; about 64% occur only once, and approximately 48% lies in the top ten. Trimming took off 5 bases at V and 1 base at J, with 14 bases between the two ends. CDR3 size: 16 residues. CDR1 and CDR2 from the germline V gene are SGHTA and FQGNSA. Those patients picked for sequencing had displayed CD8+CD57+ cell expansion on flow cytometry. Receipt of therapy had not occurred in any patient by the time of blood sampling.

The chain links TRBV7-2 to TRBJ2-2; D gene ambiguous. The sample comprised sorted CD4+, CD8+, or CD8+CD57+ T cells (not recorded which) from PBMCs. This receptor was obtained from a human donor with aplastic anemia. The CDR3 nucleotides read TGTGCCAGCAGCCAAGATCTGCCAGGGAACACCGGGGAGCTGTTTTTT. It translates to CASSQDLPGNTGELFF. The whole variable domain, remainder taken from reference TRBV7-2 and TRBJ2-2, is GAGVSQSPSNKVTEKGKDVELRCDPISGHTALYWYRQSLGQGLEFLIYFQGNSAPDKSGLPSDRFSAERTGGSVSTLTIQRTQQEDSAVYLCASSQDLPGNTGELFFGEGSRLTVL.